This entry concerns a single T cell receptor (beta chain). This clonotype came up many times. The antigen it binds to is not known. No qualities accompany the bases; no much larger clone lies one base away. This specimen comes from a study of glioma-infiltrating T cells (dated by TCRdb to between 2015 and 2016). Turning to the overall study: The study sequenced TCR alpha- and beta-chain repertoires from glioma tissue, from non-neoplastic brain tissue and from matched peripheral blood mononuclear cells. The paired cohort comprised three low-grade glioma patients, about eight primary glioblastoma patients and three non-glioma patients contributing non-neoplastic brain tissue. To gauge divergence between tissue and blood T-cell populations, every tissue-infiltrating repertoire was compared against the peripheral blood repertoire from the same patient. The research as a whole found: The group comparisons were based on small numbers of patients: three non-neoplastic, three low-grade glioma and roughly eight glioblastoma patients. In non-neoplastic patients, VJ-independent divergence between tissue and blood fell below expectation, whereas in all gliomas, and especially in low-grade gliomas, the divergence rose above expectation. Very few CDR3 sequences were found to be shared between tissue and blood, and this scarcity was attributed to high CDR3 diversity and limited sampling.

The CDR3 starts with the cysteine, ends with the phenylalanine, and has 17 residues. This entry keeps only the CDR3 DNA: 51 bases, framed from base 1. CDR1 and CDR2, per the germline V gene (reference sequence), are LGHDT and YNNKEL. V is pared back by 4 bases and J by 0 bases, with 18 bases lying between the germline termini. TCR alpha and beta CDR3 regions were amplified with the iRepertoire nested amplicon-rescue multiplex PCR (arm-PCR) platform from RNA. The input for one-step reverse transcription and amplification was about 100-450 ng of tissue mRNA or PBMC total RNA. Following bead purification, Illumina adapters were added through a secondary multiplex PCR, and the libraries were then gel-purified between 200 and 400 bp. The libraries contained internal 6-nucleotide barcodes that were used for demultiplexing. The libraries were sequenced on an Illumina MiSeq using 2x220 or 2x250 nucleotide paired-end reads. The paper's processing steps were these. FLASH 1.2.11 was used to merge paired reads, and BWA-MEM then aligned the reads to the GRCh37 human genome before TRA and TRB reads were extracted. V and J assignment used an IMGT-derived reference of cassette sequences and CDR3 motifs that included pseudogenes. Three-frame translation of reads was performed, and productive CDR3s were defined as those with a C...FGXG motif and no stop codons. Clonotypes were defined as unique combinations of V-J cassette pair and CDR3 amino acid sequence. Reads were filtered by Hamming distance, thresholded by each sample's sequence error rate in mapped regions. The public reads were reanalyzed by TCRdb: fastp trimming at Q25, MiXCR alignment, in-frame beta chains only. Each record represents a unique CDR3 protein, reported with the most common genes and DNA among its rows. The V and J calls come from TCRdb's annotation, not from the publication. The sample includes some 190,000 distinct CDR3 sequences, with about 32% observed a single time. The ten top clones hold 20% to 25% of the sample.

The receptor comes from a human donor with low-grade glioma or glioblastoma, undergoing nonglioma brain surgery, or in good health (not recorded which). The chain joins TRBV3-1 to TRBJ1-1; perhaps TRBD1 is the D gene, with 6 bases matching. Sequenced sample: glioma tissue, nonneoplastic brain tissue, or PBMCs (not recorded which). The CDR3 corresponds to CASSLQGWTDMNTEAFF. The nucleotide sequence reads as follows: TGTGCCAGCAGCCTACAAGGGTGGACAGACATGAACACTGAAGCTTTCTTT.